Below are 29 T cell receptor beta chains sequenced from a single sample in a study. Each CDR3 protein is one row after TCRdb ran MiXCR on the 5' RACE reads. The sample carries thousands of distinct CDR3 sequences, 50% to 55% recorded once. What was sequenced was memory CD4+ T cells sorted from a lymph node. The subset is: memory CD4+ T cells, CD4+CD45RO+CD25-. The receptor source for this set is a female donor with breast cancer.

The J gene is TRBJ1-2, the V gene TRBV11-2; unclear D gene. This CDR3 comprises 13 residues. The V gene lost 6 bases and the J gene lost 3 bases, with 11 bases spanning the gap. Germline loops: CDR1 SGHAT, CDR2 FQNNGV. The CDR3 nucleotides read TGTGCCAGCAGTTTACAGCCCCACTATGGCTACACCTTC. It yields the protein CASSLQPHYGYTF.

The J gene is TRBJ2-3, the V gene TRBV7-3; no clear D. The CDR3 consists of 14 residues. The germline CDR1 and CDR2 sequences are SGHTA and FQGTGA. The V end was cut by 1 base, the J end by 0 bases, with 5 bases between. CDR3 bases: TGTGCCAGCAGCTTAAGTCCGAGCACAGATACGCAGTATTTT. Translation: CASSLSPSTDTQYF. Based on the CDR3 plus reference TRBV7-3 and TRBJ2-3, the full variable domain is GAGVSQTPSNKVTEKGKYVELRCDPISGHTALYWYRQSLGQGPEFLIYFQGTGAADDSGLPNDRFFAVRPEGSVSTLKIQRTERGDSAVYLCASSLSPSTDTQYFGPGTRLTVL.

This chain connects TRBV4-1 to TRBJ1-1; D unclear. CDR3 length: 16 amino acids. The ends were cut back, 0 bases at V and 0 bases at J, with 11 bases in the middle. Germline assignment: CDR1 MGHRA and CDR2 YSYEKL. CDR3 coding DNA: TGCGCCAGCAGCCAAGACGAGGTTAGCGTGAACACTGAAGCTTTCTTT. Protein sequence: CASSQDEVSVNTEAFF.

The chain joins TRBV4-1 to TRBJ2-1; TRBD2 might be the D (6 bases). Germline CDR1 reads MGHRA; CDR2 reads YSYEKL. Trimming left V 3 bases short and J 5 bases short, with 20 bases between. This CDR3 contains 17 residues. This CDR3 reads CASSQSAARGTDNEQFF. CDR3 coding DNA: TGCGCCAGCAGCCAGTCCGCGGCGCGGGGTACCGACAATGAGCAGTTCTTC.

The chain employs TRBV7-2 and TRBJ2-1; 11 bases are a match to TRBD2. Germline CDR1 SGHTA, CDR2 FQGNSA. J gave up 6 bases and V 3 bases, and 4 bases lay outside the gene matches. The CDR3 is made up of 15 amino acids. CDR3 bases: TGTGCCAGCAGCTTTAGCGGGGGGGGCTTCAATGAGCAGTTCTTC. Its protein product is CASSFSGGGFNEQFF.

This clonotype was recorded only once. V gene TRBV7-2 combines with J gene TRBJ2-5; 7 positions match TRBD1. V lost 1 base, J lost 1 base, and 0 bases stayed unmatched. The CDR3 sequence is 14 residues long. The germline V gene encodes CDR1 SGHTA and CDR2 FQGNSA. CDR3 coding DNA: TGTGCCAGCAGCTTAGAGGGGGCCCAAGAGACCCAGTACTTC. Translating gives CASSLEGAQETQYF.

The table lists this clonotype with a count of one. CDR3 loop: CASSTFGGYQETQYF. CDR3 in DNA: TGTGCCAGCAGTACATTCGGGGGGTACCAAGAGACCCAGTACTTC. This chain links TRBV25-1 with TRBJ2-5, with 7 positions matching TRBD2. The CDR3 runs 15 residues. Germline V gene sequence: CDR1 MGHDK, CDR2 SYGVNS. V shed 5 bases, J shed 0 bases, and the junction held 6 bases outside the gene matches. The full variable domain, in which reference TRBV25-1 and TRBJ2-5 provide the parts outside the CDR3, is EADIYQTPRYLVIGTGKKITLECSQTMGHDKMYWYQQDPGMELHLIHYSYGVNSTEKGDLSSESTVSRIRTEHFPLTLESARPSHTSQYLCASSTFGGYQETQYFGPGTRLLVL.

This clonotype has only a few counts. The chain couples TRBV20-1 to TRBJ1-1; 8 nucleotides agree with TRBD1. V shed 3 bases and J 10 bases; nucleotides not matched to a gene: 13. The CDR3 extends over 14 amino acids. Germline V gene lookup returns CDR1 DFQATT and CDR2 SNEGSKA (reference sequence). CDR3 protein: CSASTAQGARGAFF. In DNA form, the CDR3 reads TGCAGTGCTAGTACAGCTCAGGGGGCGCGGGGAGCTTTCTTT.

This chain uses TRBV12-3 or TRBV12-4 with TRBJ2-3, with D hard to call. V was cut by 1 base and J by 4 bases, with 3 bases left in between. The CDR3 extends over 12 amino acids. The DNA of the CDR3 is TGTGCCAGCAGTTTAGGCGCAGATACGCAGTATTTT. Amino acids: CASSLGADTQYF.

The V gene is TRBV30, the J gene TRBJ1-1; D call uncertain. The ends were cut back, 2 bases at V and 3 bases at J, with 16 bases in the middle. This CDR3 contains 15 residues. Germline assignment: CDR1 GTSNPN and CDR2 SVGIG (reference sequence). CDR3 sequence reads: CAWSLAGSADTEAFF. The CDR3 nucleotides are TGTGCCTGGAGTCTGGCGGGGTCGGCTGACACTGAAGCTTTCTTT.

This clonotype has only a few counts. The chain recombines TRBV12-3 or TRBV12-4 with TRBJ1-4; D may be TRBD1 (5 bases). Trimming pared 1 base from V and 13 bases from J, leaving 13 bases between. The CDR3 is 13 residues long. The CDR3 sequence: CASSLEGRVGLFF. The CDR3 DNA follows: TGTGCCAGCAGTTTAGAGGGGCGGGTAGGACTGTTTTTT.

This clonotype showed up just a few times. The rearrangement joins TRBV29-1 to TRBJ2-1, with 10 positions matching TRBD2. The V segment lost 5 bases and the J segment 3 bases; nucleotides outside the gene matches: 13. Germline-derived CDR1 and CDR2 are SQVTM and ANQGSEA. There are 17 residues in the CDR3. The chain's CDR3 is CSVLGLLLAGVYNEQFF. DNA of the CDR3: TGCAGCGTTCTTGGTCTCCTCCTAGCGGGAGTCTACAATGAGCAGTTCTTC.

V gene TRBV7-2 combines with J gene TRBJ1-2; possibly TRBD1 for D (5 bases). V dropped 1 base and J dropped 5 bases, with 11 bases sitting between them. This CDR3 has 14 residues. The germline V gene encodes CDR1 SGHTA and CDR2 FQGNSA. DNA of the CDR3: TGTGCCAGCAGCTTAGTTGGGACCTATTATGGCTACACCTTC. The encoded protein is CASSLVGTYYGYTF.

J is TRBJ2-7 and V is TRBV20-1; 7 bases fit TRBD1. Germline CDR1 is DFQATT and CDR2 is SNEGSKA (reference sequence). V lost 3 bases to trimming and J lost 3 bases; unmatched junction nucleotides: 5. CDR3 length: 13 amino acids. The CDR3 loop is CSARNRGNYEQYF. The DNA for the CDR3 is TGCAGTGCTAGGAACAGGGGAAACTACGAGCAGTACTTC.

This clonotype was seen a handful of times. This sequence joins TRBV7-2 and TRBJ2-7; TRBD1 might be the D (5 bases). This CDR3 has 14 amino acids. Deletions cut 5 bases from V and 2 bases from J, with 13 bases between. CDR1 and CDR2 (germline): SGHTA, FQGNSA. CDR3 nucleotides: TGTGCCAGCAGCCCAGACAGACAAACCTACGAGCAGTACTTC. Amino acids: CASSPDRQTYEQYF.

This chain joins TRBV6-4 and TRBJ1-1; 7 nucleotides match TRBD1. From germline, CDR1 is MRHNA and CDR2 SNTAGT. J lost 10 bases, V lost 0 bases, and 17 bases had no gene match. The CDR3 has 17 amino acids. The CDR3 sequence is CASSDSKKGGGASRAFF. As DNA, the CDR3 is TGTGCCAGCAGTGACTCGAAAAAAGGAGGGGGCGCATCAAGAGCTTTCTTT.

By share, this clonotype counts as large. V is TRBV29-1 and J is TRBJ2-3, with D possibly matching TRBD2 (6 bases). The CDR3 has 10 residues. Germline CDR1 reads SQVTM; CDR2 reads ANQGSEA. The ends were cut back, 7 bases at V and 14 bases at J, with 16 bases in the middle. CDR3 nucleotides: TGCAGCGGCGAGGAGGGATCTAGGTATTTT. Translated: CSGEEGSRYF.

This clonotype appeared a few times. V and J are TRBV7-2 and TRBJ2-4; 9 bases match TRBD2. The CDR3 is 16 residues long. From germline, CDR1 is SGHTA and CDR2 FQGNSA. J lost 3 bases, V lost 6 bases, and 9 bases had no gene match. CDR3 in amino acids: CASRAGGGDGKNIQYF. Here the CDR3 DNA reads TGTGCCAGCAGGGCGGGAGGGGGCGATGGCAAAAACATTCAGTACTTC.

Notes on this clonotype: Sequence at one end of the junction differs from germline and may be a read error. The chain links TRBV19 to TRBJ1-2, with TRBD1 as a possible D gene (6 bases). The CDR3 has 14 amino acids. Per germline, CDR1 LNHDA and CDR2 SQIVND (reference sequence). In DNA, the CDR3 is TGTGCCAGTAGTACAGGGGCCGCGGACTATGGCTACACTTTC. Its protein is CASSTGAADYGYTF. Full variable domain (rest looked up from reference TRBV19 and TRBJ1-2): DGGITQSPKYLFRKEGQNVTLSCEQNLNHDAMYWYRQDPGQGLRLIYYSQIVNDFQKGDIAEGYSVSREKKESFPLTVTSAQKNPTAFYLCASSTGAADYGYTFGSGTRLTVV.

As regards this clonotype: The CDR3 end shows no conserved phenylalanine or tryptophan, and so a read error is likely. Because the CDR3's place on the DNA is in doubt, the DNA is left out and the CDR3 is given as listed by TCRdb. The chain joins TRBV4-1 to TRBJ2-3; the tabulated D call, TRBD2, remains unverified against the DNA. CDR1 and CDR2 (germline): MGHRA, YSYEKL. Termini included, the CDR3 measures 17 amino acids. The CDR3 region is CASSQSGLAGNTDTRYL.

This clonotype was seen once. The rearrangement links TRBV12-3 or TRBV12-4 to TRBJ1-1, with no clear D. This CDR3 comprises 15 residues. V was pared by 8 bases and J by 0 bases, with 16 bases between. The CDR3 sequence is CASPTQLVMNTEAFF. The CDR3 DNA reads as TGTGCCAGCCCAACCCAACTAGTCATGAACACTGAAGCTTTCTTT.

V gene TRBV6-1 combines with J gene TRBJ2-3; 8 nucleotides align to TRBD2. Germline values: CDR1 MNHNS, CDR2 SASEGT. This CDR3 is 14 amino acids long. The J segment lost 0 bases and the V segment lost 7 bases, leaving 3 bases of the junction unmatched. For the CDR3, the DNA is TGTGCCAGCATAGCGGGACCGAGCACAGATACGCAGTATTTT. It yields the protein CASIAGPSTDTQYF.

The V and J genes are TRBV6-6 and TRBJ1-1, with a tentative D call TRBD1 (6 bases). V was cut by 10 bases and J by 4 bases, with 16 bases left in between. The V gene's germline CDR1 is MNHNY and CDR2 SVGAGI (reference sequence). The CDR3 extends over 13 amino acids. CDR3 DNA: TGTGCCATCCAGCGGGGGGCAGGCACTGAAGCTTTCTTT. Amino acid sequence: CAIQRGAGTEAFF.

This clonotype was counted between two and nine times. The chain is built from TRBV20-1 and TRBJ2-1; 8 bases line up with TRBD2. CDR3 length equals 11 residues. Germline V CDR1 and CDR2: DFQATT, SNEGSKA (reference sequence). V lost 7 bases and J lost 12; bases outside the gene matches: 8. The CDR3 DNA follows: TGCAGTGGACTAGCGTGGGAGCGGCAGTTCTTC. Its translation is CSGLAWERQFF.

Concerning this clonotype itself: The CDR3 does not end in the conserved phenylalanine or tryptophan, so this is likely a read error. V gene TRBV4-3 combines with J gene TRBJ1-2, with D uncertain. Trimming removed 0 bases from V and 8 bases from J, with 13 bases in between. Germline values: CDR1 LGHNA, CDR2 YSLEER. The CDR3 length is 14 residues. CDR3 bases: TGCGCCAGCAGCCAAGATTTGACCCAGAGGGGCTACACCCTC. It yields the protein CASSQDLTQRGYTL.

In this sample, this clonotype turned up a few times. The J gene is TRBJ1-4, the V gene TRBV12-3 or TRBV12-4; 7 positions match TRBD1. There are 13 residues in the CDR3. After removal of 7 bases from V and 7 bases from J, the junction contained 6 bases not matched to a gene. The CDR3 is CASNQGGGEKLFF. The CDR3 region has the DNA TGTGCCAGCAATCAGGGGGGGGGTGAAAAACTGTTTTTT.

This chain connects TRBV12-3 or TRBV12-4 to TRBJ2-5; 8 bases agree with TRBD2. Unmatched junction bases numbered 13, after V lost 9 bases and J lost 4 bases. The CDR3 extends over 15 amino acids. The CDR3 protein is CASSSSGGGPETQYF. DNA for the CDR3: TGTGCCAGTTCCAGCTCCGGCGGGGGGCCAGAGACCCAGTACTTC.

This clonotype was seen only once. This chain uses TRBV25-1 with TRBJ2-7; D gene unclear. Germline CDR1 MGHDK, CDR2 SYGVNS. The CDR3 runs to 12 residues. V was cut by 4 bases and J by 2 bases, with 6 bases left in between. CDR3 sequence: CASSVSAYEQYF. In DNA form, the CDR3 reads TGTGCCAGCAGTGTGTCAGCCTACGAGCAGTACTTC.

The chain employs TRBV7-2 and TRBJ2-5, with D unclear. V was cut by 8 bases and J by 5 bases, with 9 bases left in between. CDR1 and CDR2 (germline): SGHTA, FQGNSA. The CDR3 sequence is 11 residues long. The chain's CDR3 is CASLTEETQYF. CDR3 nucleotide sequence: TGTGCCAGCTTAACCGAGGAGACCCAGTACTTC.